The TCR beta chain under discussion was sequenced for a study of lymphopenia after photon versus proton radiotherapy. Germline values: CDR1 SGHNT, CDR2 YENEEA. The CDR3 has 15 residues. V gave up 1 base and J gave up 5 bases, with 14 bases separating them. TCRdb's copy holds only in-frame clones and misses some; the assay was immunoSEQ multiplex PCR. This table has roughly 61,000 clones, roughly 87% appearing once. This TCR derives from an older man with esophageal cancer. This sequence joins TRBV11-3 and TRBJ2-5; D is possibly TRBD2 (5 bases). The sequencing here drew on peripheral blood, taken from a patient treated with proton-based radiotherapy. Here the CDR3 DNA reads TGTGCCAGCAGCTTAGGTGTCACCGGGAAGGAGACCCAGTACTTC. Protein product: CASSLGVTGKETQYF.